The following is a T cell receptor beta chain sequence with its context. Its target is not known. The data are from a study of cytomegalovirus exposure and HLA in healthy donors. Overall study results and limits: In a later analysis, productive TCRs from donors in an Asian-associated ancestry cluster reportedly carried fewer N-insertions than the cohort mean.

Trimming removed 1 base at V and 0 bases at J, with 9 bases between. The CDR3 covers 15 residues. Germline CDR1 SGHTA, CDR2 FQGNSA. The donors, nominally healthy at sampling, likely had unrecorded immune exposures. Primers for the PCR totalled 60 Vbeta and 13 Jbeta. Sequencing used immunoSEQ multiplex PCR; TCRdb keeps in-frame clones, though not all of them. Its table lists over 70,000 clones. Sequenced: PBMCs. This chain connects TRBV7-2 to TRBJ1-1; the D is unclear. The sequence was obtained from a middle-aged woman in good health and CMV-seropositive. The DNA for the CDR3 is TGTGCCAGCAGCTTAGAGGGAGACATGAACACTGAAGCTTTCTTT. It specifies CASSLEGDMNTEAFF.